Listed below are T cell receptor beta chains from one sample, sequenced in a study of cytomegalovirus exposure and HLA in healthy donors. Repertoires were generated with immunoSEQ multiplex PCR, while TCRdb's copy carries only in-frame clones and drops some. The table lists under 200,000 clones, over 60% of them singletons. Material for sequencing was PBMCs. These TCRs come from a middle-aged man in good health and CMV-seronegative. The conserved cysteine and the conserved F or W are not part of the CDR3 here. Size tells how often a clone was seen (once, few, many) or the class of an expanded clone, and some rows leave it out.

j_gene	v_gene	abundance	len	CDR3aa
TRBJ2-1	TRBV27	.	12	ASTLAGPYNEQF
TRBJ2-3	TRBV6-1	.	13	ASAGTSGGRDTQY
TRBJ1-2	TRBV4-1	.	13	ASSLVGQGGDGYT
TRBJ2-1	TRBV11-2	.	11	ASSPTDWGEQF
TRBJ2-5	TRBV11-3	once	13	ASSLGRLAGETQY
TRBJ1-1	TRBV18	few	12	ASSQDRVTTEAF
TRBJ2-5	TRBV19	once	14	ATGTSPGPHQETQY
TRBJ2-1	TRBV4-3	.	17	ASSQDPPLWRGTYNEQF
TRBJ2-3	TRBV19	few	16	ASRPRDTTSGMADTQY
TRBJ2-3	TRBV9	.	14	ASSGSKRGNTDTQY
TRBJ2-7	TRBV25-1	once	13	ASSDPSGGRYEQY
TRBJ2-5	TRBV7-2	.	12	ASSFQNSQETQY
TRBJ2-5	TRBV29-1	.	12	SVVESSGTETQY
TRBJ1-6	TRBV6-6	few	12	ASSDTGMDSPLH
TRBJ2-5	TRBV18	.	16	ASSPIQGGEGVIETQY
TRBJ2-7	TRBV28	.	9	ASSSRYEQY
TRBJ1-3	TRBV4-1	.	12	ASSQGVSGNTIY
TRBJ1-5	TRBV2	once	14	ASSEAPGVSNQPQH
TRBJ2-7	TRBV21-1	.	8	ARDTYEQY
TRBJ1-1	TRBV18	.	11	ASSPSQGAEAF
TRBJ2-7	TRBV5-6	.	13	ASSSPRSSSYEQY
TRBJ1-5	TRBV6-1	.	13	ASRPPGTGRQPQH
TRBJ2-4	TRBV4-1	.	13	ASSQDPGQRNIQY
TRBJ1-5	TRBV19	.	12	ASSSGTGGQPQH
TRBJ2-5	TRBV7-8	.	13	ASSLRDGSSWEQY
TRBJ2-1	TRBV11-2	.	10	ASSLSAGGAF
TRBJ2-7	TRBV27	.	13	ASSPTGTGRDEQY
TRBJ1-5	TRBV9	few	15	ASRRGSLKLSNQPQH
TRBJ1-2	TRBV10-1	.	8	ASRHGGYT
TRBJ2-2	TRBV9	.	13	ASSAIAGYTGELF
TRBJ2-7	TRBV19	.	12	ASSIETGYYEQY
TRBJ2-7	TRBV4-1	.	12	ASSQDPGEWEQY
TRBJ2-2	TRBV5-1	.	14	ASSFGGQGNTGELF
TRBJ1-2	TRBV6-5	.	12	ASSYSAGRYGYT
TRBJ1-1	TRBV18	.	13	ASSPSSGALTEAF
TRBJ2-7	TRBV2	.	12	ASSASRGGYEQY
TRBJ2-3	TRBV7-6	.	15	ASSLDGRANSADTQY
TRBJ2-1	TRBV19	.	11	ASSMGHRNEQF
TRBJ2-5	TRBV2	.	11	ASRSKRGETQY
TRBJ2-7	TRBV5-1	few	13	ASSLYRDRGHEQY
TRBJ1-5	TRBV2	.	12	ASSLQGAPQPQH
TRBJ2-5	TRBV7-2	.	13	ASSLADRGGETQY
TRBJ2-5	TRBV10-3	.	13	AISESTTGQETQY
TRBJ2-7	TRBV6-4	.	11	ASSLQADYEQY
TRBJ2-3	TRBV6-1	.	15	ASSEFTSGGSTDTQY
TRBJ2-7	TRBV19	once	12	ASSFSRDSYEQY
TRBJ2-1	TRBV27	.	11	ASQVAGGNEQF
TRBJ2-7	TRBV19	.	13	ASSPSGGSSYEQY